Listed below are T cell receptor beta chains from one sample, sequenced in a study of patients and donors after allogeneic stem cell transplantation. TCRdb re-called the RT-PCR reads through MiXCR, storing one row per CDR3 protein. The repertoire includes 410,000 or so distinct CDR3 sequences, 16% of them detected once, and less than 9.5% sits in the top ten. Sequenced sample: blood, either unsorted or a sorted T cell fraction (not recorded which). These TCRs come from a human donor who was either an allogeneic HSCT recipient or a stem cell or donor lymphocyte infusion donor (not recorded which). It is not recorded whose cells these are; they may come from a transplant donor. CDR3s include the opening cysteine and the closing phenylalanine or tryptophan. The D gene is left open where the match is weak. Size is omitted from some rows. Given values are once, few, many or a class for expanded clones.

>TRBV5-1|-|TRBJ2-7|-
CASRGWEDSYEQYF
TGCGCCAGCAGGGGGTGGGAAGACTCCTACGAGCAGTACTTC
>TRBV11-2|many|TRBJ2-3|TRBD2
CASSSRYGAGVGGTDTQYF
TGTGCCAGCAGCTCGAGATATGGAGCGGGAGTAGGGGGCACAGATACGCAGTATTTT
>TRBV4-2|-|TRBJ2-7|TRBD2
CASSIFSGGVYEQYF
TGTGCCAGCAGCATTTTTAGCGGGGGGGTCTACGAGCAGTACTTC
>TRBV6-2/TRBV6-3|-|TRBJ2-7|TRBD1
CASRPRDREPHEQYF
TGTGCCAGCAGACCAAGGGACAGGGAACCCCACGAGCAGTACTTC
>TRBV9|-|TRBJ1-2|TRBD1
CASSVGTGAGYGYTF
TGTGCCAGCAGCGTTGGAACAGGGGCCGGCTATGGCTACACCTTC
>TRBV3-1|-|TRBJ2-7|TRBD1
CASGQGTYEQYF
TGTGCCAGCGGACAGGGGACCTACGAGCAGTACTTC
>TRBV7-2|-|TRBJ2-7|-
CASSLGTSFSYEQYF
TGTGCCAGCAGCTTAGGGACATCATTTTCCTACGAGCAGTACTTC
>TRBV6-5|few|TRBJ1-1|-
CASSYSAGPLNTEAFF
TGTGCCAGCAGTTACTCGGCAGGGCCATTGAACACTGAAGCTTTCTTT
>TRBV19|few|TRBJ2-1|TRBD2
CASSIRSGSLGYNEQFF
TGTGCCAGTAGTATTCGGAGCGGGAGTCTTGGATACAATGAGCAGTTCTTC
>TRBV27|few|TRBJ2-5|TRBD1
CASSHHRGLRETQYF
TGTGCCAGCAGTCACCACAGGGGGCTGCGTGAGACCCAGTACTTC
>TRBV7-4|-|TRBJ1-6|-
CASSLGRRAITYNSPLHF
TGTGCCAGCTCATTGGGCAGGCGAGCCATCACTTATAATTCACCCCTCCACTTT
>TRBV5-8|-|TRBJ1-6|-
CASRKGSPLHF
TGTGCCAGCAGGAAGGGTTCACCCCTCCACTTT
>TRBV9|few|TRBJ2-3|TRBD2
CASSDDLGGPSTDTQYF
TGTGCCAGCAGCGACGACTTGGGAGGGCCTAGCACAGATACGCAGTATTTT
>TRBV27|few|TRBJ2-3|TRBD1
CASSRLPPRTGDTQYF
TGTGCCAGCAGTCGCCTACCTCCAAGGACAGGGGATACGCAGTATTTT
>TRBV4-1|-|TRBJ1-2|-
CASSHRGAWYGYTF
TGCGCCAGCAGCCACCGGGGCGCGTGGTATGGCTACACCTTC
>TRBV15|-|TRBJ1-2|-
CATSRDLRGGYTF
TGTGCCACCAGCAGAGATCTCAGGGGTGGCTACACCTTC
>TRBV5-1|few|TRBJ2-7|-
CASSLGPNPNEQYF
TGCGCCAGCAGCTTGGGACCTAACCCCAACGAGCAGTACTTC
>TRBV5-6|few|TRBJ1-5|TRBD1
CASSLGTGSYQPQHF
TGTGCCAGCAGCTTGGGGACAGGGAGCTATCAGCCCCAGCATTTT
>TRBV18|few|TRBJ2-7|-
CASSPHPGNTYEQYF
TGTGCCAGCTCACCACATCCAGGGAACACCTACGAGCAGTACTTC
>TRBV6-5|-|TRBJ2-1|TRBD2
CASSYSGLAGAGEQFF
TGTGCCAGCAGTTACTCGGGACTAGCGGGGGCGGGGGAGCAGTTCTTC
>TRBV6-2/TRBV6-3|-|TRBJ2-1|TRBD2
CASSRSGVLEQFF
TGTGCCAGCAGCCGTAGCGGGGTGCTTGAGCAGTTCTTC
>TRBV19|-|TRBJ2-3|TRBD1
CASSGPGQEDTDTQYF
TGTGCCAGTAGTGGACCGGGACAGGAGGACACAGATACGCAGTATTTT
>TRBV6-2/TRBV6-3|-|TRBJ2-5|-
CASSYADSGQETQYF
TGTGCCAGCAGTTACGCAGACAGTGGACAAGAGACCCAGTACTTC
>TRBV5-1|few|TRBJ2-3|TRBD2
CASSLVIAGGQWDTQYF
TGCGCCAGCAGCTTGGTGATAGCGGGAGGCCAATGGGATACGCAGTATTTT
>TRBV12-3/TRBV12-4|-|TRBJ2-5|-
CASTFYRGLQETQYF
TGTGCCAGCACCTTCTACCGGGGTTTACAAGAGACCCAGTACTTC